Listed below are T cell receptor beta chains from one sample, sequenced in a study of blood T cells in healthy people across ages. TCRdb re-analysed the 5' RACE reads in MiXCR, keeping a single row per CDR3 protein. The table includes 900,000 to 950,000 distinct CDR3 sequences, about 28% detected once. This sample was shared with a second study, whose subject was T cells of mothers and their children.

Sequencing used blood. The receptors come from a woman aged 35 to 49 in good health. Both conserved end residues are part of each CDR3. A D gene is named only where the DNA matches it firmly. Expanded clones get a size class; other rows say once, few or many, or leave the size out.

size: -; D: -; V: TRBV3-1; J: TRBJ2-4; CDR3: CASSQVSGFYKQYF; DNA: TGTGCCAGCAGCCAAGTGTCGGGGTTCTACAAGCAGTACTTC
size: -; D: -; V: TRBV29-1; J: TRBJ1-1; CDR3: CSVDGGNGEAFF; DNA: TGCAGCGTTGATGGCGGGAACGGTGAAGCTTTCTTT
size: -; D: -; V: TRBV7-3; J: TRBJ2-6; CDR3: CASSSRDRNFGAGANVLTF; DNA: TGTGCCAGCAGCTCCCGCGACAGGAACTTTGGGGCTGGGGCCAACGTCCTGACTTTC
size: -; D: TRBD1; V: TRBV28; J: TRBJ2-7; CDR3: CASSAIATGKYEQYF; DNA: TGTGCCAGCAGTGCGATTGCGACAGGGAAGTACGAGCAGTACTTC
size: few; D: -; V: TRBV4-3; J: TRBJ1-1; CDR3: CASTQTGYSEAFF; DNA: TGCGCCAGCACCCAAACCGGTTACTCTGAAGCTTTCTTT
size: -; D: TRBD1; V: TRBV11-2; J: TRBJ1-1; CDR3: CASSPQGVEAFF; DNA: TGTGCCAGCAGCCCCCAGGGGGTTGAAGCTTTCTTT
size: -; D: -; V: TRBV7-9; J: TRBJ1-1; CDR3: CASSSPRVGNTEAFF; DNA: TGTGCCAGCAGCTCACCAAGGGTAGGGAACACTGAAGCTTTCTTT
size: many; D: TRBD2; V: TRBV7-2; J: TRBJ2-1; CDR3: CASSPSGDHNEQFF; DNA: TGTGCCAGCAGCCCAAGCGGGGACCACAATGAGCAGTTCTTC
size: few; D: -; V: TRBV12-3/TRBV12-4; J: TRBJ1-1; CDR3: CASRGGDLTEAFF; DNA: TGTGCCAGCAGGGGTGGGGACCTCACTGAAGCTTTCTTT
size: many; D: -; V: TRBV2; J: TRBJ2-5; CDR3: CASSALGGEETQYF; DNA: TGTGCCAGCAGTGCTTTGGGGGGCGAAGAGACCCAGTACTTC
size: few; D: -; V: TRBV2; J: TRBJ2-7; CDR3: CASSETTSYEQYF; DNA: TGTGCCAGCAGTGAAACTACCTCCTACGAGCAGTACTTC
size: few; D: -; V: TRBV20-1; J: TRBJ2-1; CDR3: CSARRGNEQFF; DNA: TGCAGTGCTAGAAGGGGGAATGAGCAGTTCTTC
size: few; D: -; V: TRBV28; J: TRBJ2-6; CDR3: CASSYRGANVLTF; DNA: TGTGCCAGCAGTTACCGGGGGGCCAACGTCCTGACTTTC
size: few; D: -; V: TRBV4-3; J: TRBJ2-1; CDR3: CASSPFTGDYNEQFF; DNA: TGCGCCAGCAGCCCCTTTACGGGGGACTACAATGAGCAGTTCTTC
size: few; D: TRBD1; V: TRBV28; J: TRBJ2-1; CDR3: CASRETGYNEQFF; DNA: TGTGCCAGCAGAGAGACAGGGTACAATGAGCAGTTCTTC
size: few; D: TRBD2; V: TRBV10-3; J: TRBJ2-7; CDR3: CAINGGGANEQYF; DNA: TGTGCCATCAATGGCGGGGGGGCAAATGAGCAGTACTTC
size: -; D: TRBD2; V: TRBV5-8; J: TRBJ2-5; CDR3: CPSSARAGGLQETQYF; DNA: TGTCCCAGCAGCGCCCGAGCGGGGGGGCTGCAAGAGACCCAGTACTTC
size: -; D: TRBD1; V: TRBV3-1; J: TRBJ1-1; CDR3: CASSQGKTGGGTEAFF; DNA: TGTGCCAGCAGCCAAGGAAAGACAGGGGGTGGCACTGAAGCTTTCTTT
size: -; D: TRBD1; V: TRBV7-2; J: TRBJ1-4; CDR3: CASSLRDSSNEKLFF; DNA: TGTGCCAGCAGCCTGAGGGACAGTTCGAATGAAAAACTGTTTTTT
size: few; D: TRBD1; V: TRBV6-2/TRBV6-3; J: TRBJ2-7; CDR3: CASSYSKARGQGSSYEQYF; DNA: TGTGCCAGCAGTTACTCGAAGGCGCGCGGACAGGGGAGCTCCTACGAGCAGTACTTC
size: -; D: TRBD1; V: TRBV7-2; J: TRBJ1-1; CDR3: CASSLVDRGVQAFF; DNA: TGTGCCAGCAGCTTAGTTGACAGGGGAGTTCAAGCTTTCTTT
size: -; D: TRBD2; V: TRBV6-1; J: TRBJ2-3; CDR3: CASNSGGSTDTQYF; DNA: TGTGCCAGCAATAGCGGGGGGAGCACAGATACGCAGTATTTT
size: -; D: -; V: TRBV28; J: TRBJ1-1; CDR3: CASSQQVFPTEAFF; DNA: TGTGCCAGCAGTCAACAGGTTTTTCCCACTGAAGCTTTCTTT
size: -; D: TRBD1; V: TRBV6-6; J: TRBJ2-5; CDR3: CASKWDSQETQYF; DNA: TGTGCCAGCAAATGGGACAGTCAAGAGACCCAGTACTTC
size: -; D: TRBD1; V: TRBV27; J: TRBJ2-6; CDR3: CASSLGWGQGRSGANVLTF; DNA: TGTGCCAGCAGTTTGGGGTGGGGACAGGGACGCTCTGGGGCCAACGTCCTGACTTTC
size: many; D: -; V: TRBV11-2; J: TRBJ2-1; CDR3: CASSLAGSITGEQFF; DNA: TGTGCCAGCAGCTTAGCCGGGTCGATCACGGGGGAGCAGTTCTTC
size: -; D: -; V: TRBV6-1; J: TRBJ1-4; CDR3: CASSEWAGPEKLFF; DNA: TGTGCCAGCAGTGAATGGGCAGGGCCGGAAAAACTGTTTTTT
size: -; D: -; V: TRBV5-1; J: TRBJ2-3; CDR3: CASSPTVSPGTDTQYF; DNA: TGCGCCAGCAGCCCGACAGTCTCACCTGGCACAGATACGCAGTATTTT